A selection of T cell receptor beta chains follows, all from one sample in a study of blood T cell dynamics during melanoma immunotherapy. The repertoire was sequenced with immunoSEQ multiplex PCR; TCRdb's copy has only in-frame clones and lacks some. The sample shows 15,000 to 20,000 clones, about 94% of them seen only once. Sequencing used effector memory CD8+ T cells from blood, obtained from a patient treated with checkpoint blockade. The receptors shown here come from a human donor with melanoma. CDR3s include the opening cysteine and the closing phenylalanine or tryptophan. Fields, in order: V gene, clone size, D gene, J gene, CDR3 DNA, CDR3 protein. A D gene is named only where the DNA matches it firmly. Clone size is shown for a subset of rows, as once, few, many or a class of expanded clone.

TRBV28,NA,NA,TRBJ2-1,TGTGCCAGCAGATTGGAGGGGGACTTCGACAATGAGCAGTTCTTC,CASRLEGDFDNEQFF
TRBV9,NA,NA,TRBJ1-2,TGTGCCAGCAGCTCAGAGGCTTTCTATGGCTACACCTTC,CASSSEAFYGYTF
TRBV18,once,NA,TRBJ2-7,TGTGCCAGCTCACCGGGCAGCCCCTACGAGCAGTACTTC,CASSPGSPYEQYF
TRBV6-1,NA,NA,TRBJ1-1,TGTGCCAGCAGTGAACGGGACGGGGCTGAAGCTTTCTTT,CASSERDGAEAFF
TRBV6-6,NA,NA,TRBJ1-3,TGTGCCAGCAGTTACTCGGCCGGCTCTGGAAACACCATATATTTT,CASSYSAGSGNTIYF
TRBV28,NA,NA,TRBJ2-1,TGTGCCAGCAGTTTTGTGGTAGGTCGCTACAATGAGCAGTTCTTC,CASSFVVGRYNEQFF
TRBV27,NA,NA,TRBJ2-6,TGTGCCAGCAGTTTAATGGGGGCTGGGGCCAACGTCCTGACTTTC,CASSLMGAGANVLTF
TRBV28,once,TRBD1,TRBJ2-7,TGTGCCAGCAGTTTAACAGGGGGGCTTCTCGAGCAGTACTTC,CASSLTGGLLEQYF
TRBV28,NA,NA,TRBJ1-2,TGTGCCAGCAGTCTTCTTCTGGCAGCTACTAACTATGGCTACACCTTC,CASSLLLAATNYGYTF
TRBV10-3,NA,TRBD2,TRBJ2-7,TGTGCCACCTCACTAGCGGGAGACGAGCAGTACTTC,CATSLAGDEQYF
TRBV4-1,NA,TRBD2,TRBJ2-5,TGCGCCAGCAGCCAAGAGGTTAGCGGGATGAATTTAGAGACCCAGTACTTC,CASSQEVSGMNLETQYF
TRBV29-1,NA,NA,TRBJ2-7,TGCAGCGTAGTAGAACAGGGCTACGAGCAGTACTTC,CSVVEQGYEQYF
TRBV5-1,NA,NA,TRBJ1-1,TGCGCCAGCAGCTTGGAACAGCTAATGAACACTGAAGCTTTCTTT,CASSLEQLMNTEAFF
TRBV11-2,once,NA,TRBJ2-5,TGTGCCAGCAGAGACAGTTCCCAAGAGACCCAGTACTTC,CASRDSSQETQYF
TRBV7-9,NA,NA,TRBJ2-5,TGTGCCAGCAGCTTGGAGGGACTGCAAGAGACCCAGTACTTC,CASSLEGLQETQYF
TRBV10-1,NA,NA,TRBJ2-2,TGCGCCAGCAGTGTAGGCAGAACGAACACCGGGGAGCTGTTTTTT,CASSVGRTNTGELFF
TRBV11-2,NA,NA,TRBJ2-6,TGTGCCAGCAGCCTGGGATCCCGCTCTGGGGCCAACGTCCTGACTTTC,CASSLGSRSGANVLTF
TRBV19,NA,TRBD2,TRBJ2-1,TGTGCCAGTAGTGTACCTAGCGGGAGGGCCTCATACGAGCAGTTCTTC,CASSVPSGRASYEQFF